This T cell receptor beta chain was documented in a study of identical twins. Overall study findings and caveats: Recombination models fit unrelated individuals' TCR alpha sharing but underestimated twins'.

Germline CDR1 reads SGHKS; CDR2 reads YYEKEE (reference sequence). With 1 base removed from V and 1 base from J, the gap between germline ends came to 12 bases. The CDR3 sequence is 16 residues long. Template switching added a universal primer site, and cDNA bore unique molecular identifiers. MiXCR was run by TCRdb on the 5' RACE reads, yielding one entry per CDR3 protein. The sample records 700,000 or so distinct CDR3 sequences, 21% being singletons. A note on this clonotype: The antigen is not known.

The data were also submitted as part of a second study, on T cells expressing NK-cell markers. That work states: Sorting of alpha-beta TCR T cells alone was achieved in several experiments with an anti-gamma-delta TCR antibody.

The chain couples TRBV5-5 to TRBJ2-1; no definite D call. The sample consisted of PBMCs. This sequence originates from a woman between 18 and 29 years old in good health. The CDR3 spells CASSLRPQLSYNEQFF. Here the CDR3 DNA reads TGTGCCAGCAGCTTGCGTCCCCAGTTATCCTACAATGAGCAGTTCTTC. Based on the CDR3 plus reference TRBV5-5 and TRBJ2-1, the full variable domain is DAGVTQSPTHLIKTRGQQVTLRCSPISGHKSVSWYQQVLGQGPQFIFQYYEKEERGRGNFPDRFSARQFPNYSSELNVNALLLGDSALYLCASSLRPQLSYNEQFFGPGTRLTVL.